This passage covers 32 T cell receptor beta chains from one sample sequenced in a study of CD8+ T cells in alopecia areata. RNA extraction and reverse transcription yielded cDNA as sequencing template. The assay was immunoSEQ multiplex PCR, and TCRdb's table has in-frame clones only and misses some. The sample lists 200,000 to 250,000 clones; 64% were seen once. The treatment is: oral pan-JAK inhibitor, 5-10 mg twice daily. The source material was CD4+ T cells sorted from blood, sampled at week 4, from a patient treated with tofacitinib. These receptors originate from a human donor with alopecia areata.

The chain couples TRBV4-3 to TRBJ1-1; D gene uncertain. In germline, CDR1 is LGHNA, CDR2 YSLEER. Trimming took 4 bases from V and 2 from J, leaving 14 bases between them. This CDR3 spans 15 amino acids. Here the CDR3 DNA reads TGCGCCAGCAGCCGGGAGAAGGGTATAAACACTGAAGCTTTCTTT. As protein: CASSREKGINTEAFF.

Of note for this clone: One junction end does not reproduce the germline sequence, and a read error may be involved. The V and J genes are TRBV7-2 and TRBJ2-7, with unresolved D. Germline V gives CDR1 SGHTA, CDR2 FQGNSA. The CDR3 consists of 13 residues. The CDR3 protein is CASSLYTSCEQYF. Written as DNA, the CDR3 is TGTGCCAGCTCCCTTTATACTTCCTGCGAGCAGTACTTC.

V is TRBV11-2 and J is TRBJ1-4, with D perhaps TRBD1 (5 bases). V lost 0 bases and J 5 bases, leaving 13 bases between the germline ends. CDR1 and CDR2 from the germline V gene are SGHAT and FQNNGV. The CDR3 length is 16 residues. Written as DNA, the CDR3 is TGTGCCAGCAGCTTAGACCTGACAGAGAGGAATGAAAAACTGTTTTTT. Translated: CASSLDLTERNEKLFF.

The table lists this clone with a few counts. The J gene is TRBJ2-3, the V gene TRBV18, with D unclear. V lost 3 bases and J 2 bases, leaving 3 bases between the germline ends. Germline CDR1 KGHSH, CDR2 LQKENI. This CDR3 is 12 amino acids long. The DNA for the CDR3 is TGTGCCAGCTCACCTTACACAGATACGCAGTATTTT. It specifies CASSPYTDTQYF. Together with reference TRBV18 and TRBJ2-3, the CDR3 gives the full variable domain: NAGVMQNPRHLVRRRGQEARLRCSPMKGHSHVYWYRQLPEEGLKFMVYLQKENIIDESGMPKERFSAEFPKEGPSILRIQQVVRGDSAAYFCASSPYTDTQYFGPGTRLTVL.

This clone has just a few counts. The chain carries TRBV4-3 and TRBJ2-3, with TRBD2 as a possible D gene (6 bases). CDR3 size: 15 residues. Trimming removed 4 bases at V and 6 bases at J, with 17 bases between. Germline-derived CDR1 and CDR2 are LGHNA and YSLEER. CDR3 region: CASSPSHHRGDTQYF. CDR3 DNA sequence: TGCGCCAGCAGCCCTAGCCACCACCGGGGGGATACGCAGTATTTT.

The CDR3: CSVESLAGGQQYF. In DNA form, the CDR3 reads TGCAGCGTTGAGTCTCTAGCGGGGGGCCAGCAGTACTTC. V is TRBV29-1 and J is TRBJ2-7; 11 bases are shared with TRBD2. CDR3 length: 13 amino acids. Germline CDR1 is SQVTM and CDR2 is ANQGSEA. After removal of 3 bases from V and 8 bases from J, the junction contained 6 bases not matched to a gene.

CDR3 residues: CASNLITEAFF. As DNA, the CDR3 is TGTGCCAGTAATCTAATCACTGAAGCTTTCTTT. The V and J genes are TRBV27 and TRBJ1-1; no clear D gene. Germline lookup yields CDR1 MNHEY and CDR2 SMNVEV (reference sequence). The length of the CDR3 is 11 residues. V was clipped by 9 bases and J by 4 bases, with 9 bases between them.

This clone was counted only a few times. V usage is TRBV7-2 and J usage is TRBJ1-6; D remains unclear. The CDR3 covers 14 residues. V dropped 2 bases and J dropped 6 bases, with 8 bases sitting between them. Per germline, CDR1 SGHTA and CDR2 FQGNSA. CDR3 protein: CASSLLRLNSPLHF. In DNA, the CDR3 is TGTGCCAGCAGCTTACTCCGCCTTAATTCACCCCTCCACTTT.

V usage is TRBV5-1 and J usage is TRBJ2-7; D is unclear. The CDR3 length is 13 residues. V was cut by 5 bases and J by 3 bases, with 12 bases left in between. Germline values: CDR1 SGHRS, CDR2 YFSETQ. The CDR3 protein is CASRQDRNYEQYF. CDR3 coding DNA: TGCGCCAGCAGGCAGGACCGTAACTACGAGCAGTACTTC. Based on the CDR3 plus reference TRBV5-1 and TRBJ2-7, the full variable domain is KAGVTQTPRYLIKTRGQQVTLSCSPISGHRSVSWYQQTPGQGLQFLFEYFSETQRNKGNFPGRFSGRQFSNSRSEMNVSTLELGDSALYLCASRQDRNYEQYFGPGTRLTVT.

Comments on this clone: The same CDR3 arises from other DNA sequences in this sample as well. The V call is TRBV29-1, the J call TRBJ2-3; possible D gene TRBD1, 5 bases. Germline loops: CDR1 SQVTM, CDR2 ANQGSEA. The CDR3 sequence is 13 residues long. V was cut by 4 bases and J by 0 bases, with 8 bases left in between. In DNA, the CDR3 is TGCAGCGTTGCGGCAGGGAGCACAGATACGCAGTATTTT. It encodes CSVAAGSTDTQYF.

The chain combines TRBV9 with TRBJ2-5; 8 bases align to TRBD2. This CDR3 spans 13 amino acids. V was pared by 2 bases and J by 5 bases, with 2 bases of the junction left unmatched. Germline V gene lookup returns CDR1 SGDLS and CDR2 YYNGEE. The CDR3 DNA follows: TGTGCCAGCAGCGTTAGCGGGGAGGAGACCCAGTACTTC. Encoded protein: CASSVSGEETQYF.

This clone was picked up one time. The chain couples TRBV6-4 to TRBJ2-1, with D perhaps matching TRBD2 (6 bases). Per the germline V gene, CDR1 is MRHNA and CDR2 is SNTAGT. The CDR3 is made up of 14 amino acids. Trimming took off 6 bases at V and 4 bases at J, with 13 bases between the two ends. CDR3 protein: CASRRQSGYNEQFF. DNA of the CDR3: TGTGCCAGCAGAAGACAAAGCGGGTACAATGAGCAGTTCTTC.

The rearrangement uses TRBV6-1 and TRBJ1-1, with a possible D match to TRBD1 (5 bases). This CDR3 has 14 residues. Trimming pared 1 base from V and 5 bases from J, leaving 11 bases between. CDR1 MNHNS and CDR2 SASEGT come from the germline V gene. The CDR3 bases are TGTGCCAGCAGTGAAGACGGGGGGTTAACTGAAGCTTTCTTT. It codes for CASSEDGGLTEAFF.

This clone is labeled as medium-sized. The DNA for the CDR3 is TGTGCCAGCAGCTTAGAGCGGGGGGGCCTCGGGAACTCCTACAATGAGCAGTTCTTC. Protein: CASSLERGGLGNSYNEQFF. This chain links TRBV11-3 with TRBJ2-1; 9 bases line up with TRBD2. V was pared by 0 bases and J by 0 bases, with 9 bases of the junction left unmatched. CDR3 size: 19 residues. Germline CDR1 SGHNT, CDR2 YENEEA.

The chain uses TRBV5-6 and TRBJ2-7, with TRBD2 matching 7 bases. Germline CDR1 reads SGHDT; CDR2 reads YYEEEE. The CDR3 length is 13 residues. Trimming at V came to 6 bases and at J to 3 bases, leaving 6 bases not matched to a gene. CDR3 bases: TGTGCCAGCAACCCTTGGGGGGGCTACGAGCAGTACTTC. Its translation: CASNPWGGYEQYF.

This clone was counted once. This rearrangement joins TRBV7-9 to TRBJ1-1, with no clear D. V dropped 1 base and J dropped 8 bases, with 5 bases sitting between them. In germline, CDR1 is SEHNR, CDR2 FQNEAQ (reference sequence). The CDR3 is made up of 11 amino acids. In DNA form, the CDR3 reads TGTGCCAGCAGCTTAGGAGGGGAAGCTTTCTTT. As protein: CASSLGGEAFF. Complete variable domain (other parts from reference TRBV7-9 and TRBJ1-1): DTGVSQNPRHKITKRGQNVTFRCDPISEHNRLYWYRQTLGQGPEFLTYFQNEAQLEKSRLLSDRFSAERPKGSFSTLEIQRTEQGDSAMYLCASSLGGEAFFGQGTRLTVV.

The chain has TRBV5-6 and TRBJ2-1; 9 bases match TRBD2. Germline CDR1 SGHDT, CDR2 YYEEEE. The CDR3 contains 15 residues. Germline trimming cut 7 bases from V and 7 bases from J; bases unmatched to any gene: 12. This CDR3 is CASQPKRGVANEQFF. The CDR3 DNA is TGTGCCAGCCAGCCGAAGCGGGGGGTCGCGAATGAGCAGTTCTTC.

Turning to this clone: One junction end disagrees with the germline gene, perhaps due to a read error. The chain carries TRBV30 and TRBJ1-5; maybe TRBD1 (5 bases). The CDR3 runs to 12 residues. Per germline, CDR1 GTSNPN and CDR2 SVGIG (reference sequence). CDR3 loop: CAGGGKGGAQHF. CDR3 nucleotides: TGCGCCGGGGGAGGGAAAGGAGGTGCCCAGCATTTT.

The chain is built from TRBV7-9 and TRBJ1-2; D unresolved. The V and J ends lost 4 bases and 3 bases respectively, with 6 bases between them. The CDR3 consists of 12 residues. The V gene's germline CDR1 is SEHNR and CDR2 FQNEAQ (reference sequence). CDR3 amino acids: CASSSGDYGYTF. The CDR3 nucleotides are TGTGCCAGCAGCTCTGGGGACTATGGCTACACCTTC. Supplemented by reference TRBV7-9 and TRBJ1-2, the full variable domain reads DTGVSQNPRHKITKRGQNVTFRCDPISEHNRLYWYRQTLGQGPEFLTYFQNEAQLEKSRLLSDRFSAERPKGSFSTLEIQRTEQGDSAMYLCASSSGDYGYTFGSGTRLTVV.

The chain is built from TRBV6-1 and TRBJ1-1, with D perhaps TRBD1 (5 bases). V was clipped by 6 bases and J by 1 base, with 12 bases between them. This CDR3 spans 14 amino acids. CDR1 is MNHNS, CDR2 SASEGT, per germline. The DNA of the CDR3 is TGTGCCAGCAGAGCCTTGGGGGAGAACACTGAAGCTTTCTTT. Translated, it gives CASRALGENTEAFF.

The chain links TRBV6-1 to TRBJ2-3, with TRBD2 matching 8 bases. Germline assignment: CDR1 MNHNS and CDR2 SASEGT. V trimming: 6 bases; J trimming: 13 bases; junction bases outside the gene matches: 9. This CDR3 region has 12 residues. CDR3 DNA sequence: TGTGCCAGCAGGTCAGCGGGGGAAAAGGAGTATTTT. Encoded protein: CASRSAGEKEYF.

This chain links TRBV2 with TRBJ1-1, with D uncertain. V was trimmed by 3 bases and J by 1 base, leaving 9 bases between them. The CDR3 contains 14 residues. Per the germline V gene, CDR1 is SNHLY and CDR2 is FYNNEI. The CDR3 DNA follows: TGTGCCAGCAGTGATGGGATAGGGAACACTGAAGCTTTCTTT. This gives the protein CASSDGIGNTEAFF.

The chain is built from TRBV4-3 and TRBJ1-1; D gene ambiguous. Germline V gene sequence: CDR1 LGHNA, CDR2 YSLEER. The CDR3 totals 16 residues. V gave up 0 bases and J gave up 10 bases, with 21 bases separating them. CDR3 region: CASSQDLEGPGSGAFF. The CDR3 nucleotides are TGCGCCAGCAGCCAAGATTTGGAGGGCCCCGGATCGGGAGCTTTCTTT.

The chain combines TRBV5-1 with TRBJ2-6, with 7 bases that match TRBD1. The germline gives CDR1 SGHRS, CDR2 YFSETQ. The V gene end was trimmed by 4 bases and the J gene end by 0 bases; junction bases not matched to a gene: 10. The CDR3 has 18 residues. The chain's CDR3 is CASSITGTVFSGANVLTF. CDR3 DNA: TGCGCCAGCAGCATAACCGGGACAGTCTTCTCTGGGGCCAACGTCCTGACTTTC.

This clone has just one count. The CDR3 loop reads CASSSGTSSGGIGETQYF. CDR3 in DNA: TGCGCCAGCAGCTCTGGTACTAGCAGCGGGGGGATTGGAGAGACCCAGTACTTC. This chain links TRBV5-1 with TRBJ2-5; 9 nucleotides agree with TRBD2. In germline, CDR1 is SGHRS, CDR2 YFSETQ. This CDR3 is 18 amino acids long. With V trimmed by 3 bases and J by 4 bases, 16 bases remained unmatched.

The gene calls are TRBV6-5 and TRBJ1-1; TRBD1 matches at 7 bases. The CDR3 is 14 amino acids. Germline values: CDR1 MNHEY, CDR2 SVGAGI. Trimming cost V 10 bases and J 5 bases; bases outside gene matches: 13. The CDR3 protein is CATAGRGLGTEAFF. The CDR3 DNA reads as TGTGCCACAGCCGGGAGGGGGCTGGGGACTGAAGCTTTCTTT.

The V gene is TRBV6-5, the J gene TRBJ1-1; 9 bases match TRBD1. J was trimmed by 1 base and V by 4 bases; bases with no gene match: 4. Germline assignment: CDR1 MNHEY and CDR2 SVGAGI. The CDR3 runs 15 residues. CDR3 DNA: TGTGCCAGCAGTTTACAGGGGGCGGGGAACACTGAAGCTTTCTTT. Protein: CASSLQGAGNTEAFF.

The V gene is TRBV25-1, the J gene TRBJ1-1; D remains ambiguous. V shed 3 bases and J shed 1 base, with 6 bases lying between them. The CDR3 length is 13 residues. Germline V CDR1 and CDR2: MGHDK, SYGVNS. CDR3 loop: CASSEHGNTEAFF. The CDR3 region has the DNA TGTGCCAGCAGTGAGCACGGGAACACTGAAGCTTTCTTT. The variable domain in full, completed from reference TRBV25-1 and TRBJ1-1, reads EADIYQTPRYLVIGTGKKITLECSQTMGHDKMYWYQQDPGMELHLIHYSYGVNSTEKGDLSSESTVSRIRTEHFPLTLESARPSHTSQYLCASSEHGNTEAFFGQGTRLTVV.

The sample holds one count of this clone. The chain employs TRBV6-1 and TRBJ2-4; 8 positions agree with TRBD1. This CDR3 contains 15 residues. Looked up from germline, CDR1 is MNHNS and CDR2 is SASEGT. With 3 bases clipped from V and 3 bases from J, the junction kept 4 bases outside the gene matches. CDR3 region: CASSEAGQGKNIQYF. DNA of the CDR3: TGTGCCAGCAGTGAGGCCGGACAGGGCAAAAACATTCAGTACTTC.

The sample holds a few counts of this clone. The CDR3: CASSELATNEKLFF. The CDR3 DNA reads as TGTGCCAGCAGTGAACTAGCAACTAATGAAAAACTGTTTTTT. This sequence joins TRBV2 and TRBJ1-4; D gene ambiguous. Germline lookup yields CDR1 SNHLY and CDR2 FYNNEI. V lost 2 bases, J lost 0 bases, and 4 bases lay in between. This CDR3 is built from 14 residues.

J is TRBJ1-2 and V is TRBV18; D remains ambiguous. V gave up 3 bases and J gave up 8 bases, with 13 bases separating them. The CDR3 totals 13 residues. Germline CDR1 KGHSH, CDR2 LQKENI. In DNA, the CDR3 is TGTGCCAGCTCACCGGAGAGGGAGAAAGGCTACACCTTC. This encodes CASSPEREKGYTF.

V is TRBV10-2 and J is TRBJ1-5; 7 bases match TRBD1. This CDR3 region has 14 residues. With 8 bases clipped from V and 0 bases from J, the junction kept 4 bases outside the gene matches. The germline V gene encodes CDR1 WSHSY and CDR2 SAAADI. The CDR3, as DNA: TGCGCCAGCCACGGGACAGTTAGCAATCAGCCCCAGCATTTT. It codes for CASHGTVSNQPQHF.